This TCR beta chain is drawn from a study of T cell changes during pregnancy in multiple sclerosis. Sequencing was performed with immunoSEQ multiplex PCR; in TCRdb, only in-frame clones are kept and a portion is missing. The data contain about 60,000 clones, approximately 90% of them seen just once; the ten biggest clones take up under 1.5%. This CDR3 region has 15 residues. Trimming at V came to 3 bases and at J to 1 base, leaving 2 bases not matched to a gene. In germline, CDR1 is MDHEN, CDR2 SYDVKM. Specimen: peripheral blood, collected in the second trimester of pregnancy. J is TRBJ2-1 and V is TRBV28, with 8 bases matching TRBD2. The sequence came from a female donor with multiple sclerosis, enrolled in a pregnancy study. CDR3 in amino acids: CASSLGGGSYNEQFF. In nucleotides, the CDR3 is TGTGCCAGCAGTTTGGGCGGGGGGTCCTACAATGAGCAGTTCTTC.